The 26 T cell receptor beta chains listed next were all sequenced from one sample in a study of blood T cell repertoires in COVID-19. TCRdb's copy holds only in-frame clones and misses some; the assay was immunoSEQ multiplex PCR. Here the sample spans roughly 56,000 clones, more than 85% being singletons. Sequencing used peripheral blood. The source of these receptors is a man between 50 and 59 years old with active COVID-19.

The chain couples TRBV5-1 to TRBJ1-2; D is possibly TRBD1 (6 bases). Germline lookup yields CDR1 SGHRS and CDR2 YFSETQ. V lost 4 bases to trimming and J lost 4 bases, with 11 bases between them. The CDR3 loop spans 13 amino acids. The CDR3 here is CASSPDRSYGYTF. The CDR3 nucleotides are TGCGCCAGCAGCCCGGACAGAAGCTATGGCTACACCTTC.

This clone was detected once. This sequence joins TRBV2 and TRBJ2-1, with D perhaps matching TRBD2 (5 bases). Trimming cost V 4 bases and J 8 bases, with 15 bases left between them. Germline loops: CDR1 SNHLY, CDR2 FYNNEI. CDR3 length equals 14 residues. CDR3 in amino acids: CASSAGLEVDEQFF. CDR3 bases: TGTGCCAGCAGTGCCGGACTTGAAGTCGATGAGCAGTTCTTC.

The chain couples TRBV28 to TRBJ1-6; D gene unclear. CDR1 is MDHEN, CDR2 SYDVKM, per germline. This CDR3 has 15 residues. V lost 7 bases and J 8 bases, leaving 18 bases between the germline ends. CDR3 in amino acids: CASTPGSKIDSPLHF. CDR3 in DNA: TGTGCCAGCACCCCGGGTTCTAAAATCGATTCACCCCTCCACTTT.

The chain couples TRBV20-1 to TRBJ2-7, with 11 bases lining up with TRBD2. This CDR3 spans 15 amino acids. CDR1 and CDR2 (germline): DFQATT, SNEGSKA (reference sequence). Unmatched junction bases numbered 11, after V lost 6 bases and J lost 4 bases. The CDR3 region is CSASPSGRPFYEQYF. The CDR3 DNA sequence: TGCAGTGCCAGTCCTAGCGGGAGGCCCTTTTACGAGCAGTACTTC.

V is TRBV7-8 and J is TRBJ2-7, with TRBD2 matching over 7 bases. The trim removed 1 base at V and 6 bases at J, leaving 6 bases unmatched. The CDR3 consists of 14 residues. Germline assignment: CDR1 SGHVS and CDR2 FQNEAQ. The CDR3 bases are TGTGCCAGCAGCTTAGTGGCGGGGGAACGCGAGCAGTACTTC. As protein: CASSLVAGEREQYF.

This chain uses TRBV11-3 with TRBJ1-1; tentatively, D is TRBD1 (5 bases). This CDR3 is built from 11 residues. Trimming left V 1 base short and J 8 bases short, with 5 bases between. CDR1 and CDR2 (germline): SGHNT, YENEEA. CDR3 amino acids: CASSLGTEAFF. CDR3 DNA: TGTGCCAGCAGCTTAGGGACAGAAGCTTTCTTT.

The V and J genes are TRBV19 and TRBJ2-2; TRBD2 aligns across 16 bases. V shed 8 bases, J shed 6 bases, and the junction held 9 bases outside the gene matches. The CDR3 runs to 17 residues. CDR1 and CDR2 from the germline V gene are LNHDA and SQIVND (reference sequence). The CDR3 sequence: CASCGTSGRAGAGELFF. In DNA form, the CDR3 reads TGTGCCAGTTGCGGGACTAGCGGGAGGGCGGGGGCCGGGGAGCTGTTTTTT.

The chain joins TRBV6-1 to TRBJ1-2, with D hard to call. Trimming stripped 0 bases from V and 4 bases from J, with 15 bases between. The CDR3 length is 16 residues. CDR1 is MNHNS and CDR2 is SASEGT in the germline V gene. CDR3 sequence: CASSEAESGKSYGYTF. The CDR3 DNA reads as TGTGCCAGCAGTGAAGCGGAATCGGGGAAATCCTATGGCTACACCTTC.

This clone appeared once. Compared with germline, one end of the junction differs, possibly owing to a read error. The CDR3 DNA follows: TGTGCCAGCAGTGAATGGACGGGGGAACGGCACTTC. It translates to CASSEWTGERHF. V and J are TRBV2 and TRBJ2-7, with D maybe TRBD2 (6 bases). There are 12 residues in the CDR3. From germline, CDR1 is SNHLY and CDR2 FYNNEI.

This clone turned up a few times. The chain combines TRBV7-9 with TRBJ1-5; 10 bases align to TRBD1. The CDR3 contains 15 residues. V was pared by 4 bases and J by 2 bases, with 2 bases of the junction left unmatched. Per germline, CDR1 SEHNR and CDR2 FQNEAQ (reference sequence). The chain's CDR3 is CASSWGTGGNQPQHF. CDR3 nucleotide sequence: TGTGCCAGCAGCTGGGGGACAGGGGGCAATCAGCCCCAGCATTTT.

This clone was observed once. The V gene is TRBV29-1, the J gene TRBJ1-2; 10 bases map to TRBD1. J lost 5 bases, V lost 5 bases, and 5 bases had no gene match. The CDR3 totals 13 residues. Germline CDR1 SQVTM, CDR2 ANQGSEA. CDR3 in DNA: TGCAGCGTTCCCAGACAGGGGGCGTATGGCTACACCTTC. Residues: CSVPRQGAYGYTF. The entire variable domain, with the rest obtained from reference TRBV29-1 and TRBJ1-2, is as follows: SAVISQKPSRDICQRGTSLTIQCQVDSQVTMMFWYRQQPGQSLTLIATANQGSEATYESGFVIDKFPISRPNLTFSTLTVSNMSPEDSSIYLCSVPRQGAYGYTFGSGTRLTVV.

The chain employs TRBV28 and TRBJ1-4, with 9 bases aligning to TRBD1. V lost 8 bases, J lost 6 bases, and 10 bases stayed unmatched. This CDR3 is 15 amino acids long. Germline CDR1 and CDR2: MDHEN and SYDVKM. The CDR3 DNA follows: TGTGCCAGCGTACCTTCGGGACAGGGTCATGAAAAACTGTTTTTT. This sequence encodes CASVPSGQGHEKLFF.

The chain links TRBV29-1 to TRBJ1-4; 8 bases align to TRBD1. The CDR3 loop spans 13 amino acids. The V gene end was trimmed by 8 bases and the J gene end by 10 bases; junction bases not matched to a gene: 12. Germline V gene data show CDR1 as SQVTM and CDR2 as ANQGSEA. CDR3 sequence (DNA): TGCAGCCTCGCCGGACAGGGCCTGCGAAAACTGTTTTTT. Translation gives CSLAGQGLRKLFF.

CDR3 protein: CASSLLREWTDTQYF. The CDR3 DNA is TGTGCCAGCAGCCTGTTACGGGAGTGGACAGATACGCAGTATTTT. The chain couples TRBV7-8 to TRBJ2-3, with D perhaps matching TRBD2 (6 bases). Germline assignment: CDR1 SGHVS and CDR2 FQNEAQ. This CDR3 contains 15 residues. V was cut by 5 bases and J by 3 bases, with 15 bases left in between.

CDR3 amino acids: CAWSVGGQYGYTF. Written as DNA, the CDR3 is TGTGCCTGGAGTGTAGGGGGACAGTATGGCTACACCTTC. The genes are TRBV30 and TRBJ1-2, with 7 bases fitting TRBD1. The V segment lost 0 bases and the J segment 5 bases; nucleotides outside the gene matches: 3. The germline gives CDR1 GTSNPN, CDR2 SVGIG (reference sequence). The CDR3 extends over 13 amino acids.

This chain joins TRBV19 and TRBJ2-1, with D possibly matching TRBD2 (6 bases). Germline CDR1 reads LNHDA; CDR2 reads SQIVND (reference sequence). The V end was cut by 1 base, the J end by 3 bases, with 10 bases between. The length of the CDR3 is 15 residues. The CDR3 DNA reads TGTGCCAGTAGTATAGCGGGAGCCGGCTACAATGAGCAGTTCTTC. This sequence encodes CASSIAGAGYNEQFF.

The rearrangement joins TRBV7-6 to TRBJ2-7, with 12 bases lining up with TRBD2. V trimming: 4 bases; J trimming: 5 bases; junction bases outside the gene matches: 9. CDR1 and CDR2 (germline): SGHVS, FNYEAQ. This CDR3 has 16 residues. This CDR3 is CASSSPPSGGADEQYF. The CDR3 DNA is TGTGCCAGCAGCTCGCCCCCTAGCGGGGGGGCCGACGAGCAGTACTTC.

This clone showed up just once. The chain employs TRBV4-1 and TRBJ2-2; 10 bases align to TRBD2. Germline V gives CDR1 MGHRA, CDR2 YSYEKL. The ends lost 4 bases at V and 7 bases at J; junction bases unmatched: 9. The CDR3 has 16 residues. The CDR3 region is CASSRVQRGGIGELFF. The CDR3 nucleotides read TGCGCCAGCAGCCGGGTCCAGCGGGGGGGCATCGGGGAGCTGTTTTTT.

The V and J genes are TRBV11-1 and TRBJ2-7, with TRBD2 matching 7 bases. Germline lookup yields CDR1 SGHAT and CDR2 FQDESV (reference sequence). The CDR3 is made up of 14 amino acids. J lost 7 bases, V lost 5 bases, and 11 bases had no gene match. The CDR3 DNA reads TGTGCCAGCAGCCCTGAAGCGGGGTGGAAGGAGCAGTACTTC. This codes for CASSPEAGWKEQYF.

The V and J genes are TRBV6-5 and TRBJ1-2; no definite D call. Between the trimmed V and J ends, which lost 5 bases and 4 bases, there was a span of 14 bases. Per the germline V gene, CDR1 is MNHEY and CDR2 is SVGAGI. This CDR3 is 14 amino acids long. In nucleotides, the CDR3 is TGTGCCAGCAGTACCGGAGTTGTAAGCTATGGCTACACCTTC. It is translated as CASSTGVVSYGYTF.

This chain connects TRBV4-2 to TRBJ1-3; D is unclear. The CDR3 has 16 amino acids. Trimming left V 0 bases short and J 0 bases short, with 9 bases between. CDR1 is LGHNA and CDR2 is YNFKEQ in the germline V gene. DNA of the CDR3: TGTGCCAGCAGCCAAGATGAGCTGCTCTCTGGAAACACCATATATTTT. Amino acids: CASSQDELLSGNTIYF.

The chain is built from TRBV18 and TRBJ1-2; a weak D match, TRBD1 (5 bases). The CDR3 totals 14 residues. The germline gives CDR1 KGHSH, CDR2 LQKENI. Trimming removed 3 bases at V and 6 bases at J, with 14 bases between. In DNA form, the CDR3 reads TGTGCCAGCTCACCCGGTCAGGGCACCGATGGCTACACCTTC. Translated: CASSPGQGTDGYTF.

The gene calls are TRBV28 and TRBJ1-1; 7 bases match TRBD1. V lost 5 bases and J lost 4; bases outside the gene matches: 10. Germline loops: CDR1 MDHEN, CDR2 SYDVKM. The CDR3 length is 15 residues. DNA for the CDR3: TGTGCCAGCAGTACCCCGACAGGGCTGGGCACTGAAGCTTTCTTT. It is translated as CASSTPTGLGTEAFF.

The chain links TRBV11-2 to TRBJ2-7; TRBD1 might be the D (6 bases). The CDR3 runs 16 residues. V was trimmed by 2 bases and J by 6 bases, leaving 20 bases between them. Looked up from germline, CDR1 is SGHAT and CDR2 is FQNNGV. The CDR3 loop is CASSLHQQSQGSEQYF. Here the CDR3 DNA reads TGTGCCAGCAGCTTACACCAACAATCACAGGGATCCGAGCAGTACTTC.

This clone was picked up a small number of times. The CDR3 spells CASSLGANQPQHF. For the CDR3, the DNA is TGTGCCAGCAGTTTAGGGGCCAATCAGCCCCAGCATTTT. The V call is TRBV27, the J call TRBJ1-5; a weak D match, TRBD1 (5 bases). The V end lost 2 bases, the J end lost 3 bases, and 5 bases lay between the germline ends. The length of the CDR3 is 13 residues. CDR1 and CDR2 (germline): MNHEY, SMNVEV (reference sequence).

This sequence joins TRBV7-2 and TRBJ1-4; D may be TRBD1 (5 bases). From germline, CDR1 is SGHTA and CDR2 FQGNSA. There are 13 residues in the CDR3. The V gene lost 5 bases and the J gene lost 7 bases, with 11 bases spanning the gap. CDR3 nucleotide sequence: TGTGCCAGCAGCCGCCGGGACTTTGAAAAACTGTTTTTT. Its protein is CASSRRDFEKLFF.